This section outlines one TCR beta chain sequence together with its context. This entry comes from a study of blood T cell repertoires in COVID-19. The assay was immunoSEQ multiplex PCR, and TCRdb's table has in-frame clones only and misses some. This table has about 14,000 clones, more than 80% appearing once. Sequencing was performed on peripheral blood. This sequence was found in a man aged 50-59 years with active COVID-19.

CDR3 sequence reads: CASSKGGRQVEKETQYF. CDR3 nucleotide sequence: TGTGCCAGCAGCAAAGGAGGGAGACAGGTTGAAAAAGAGACCCAGTACTTC. The rearrangement joins TRBV21-1 to TRBJ2-5; the table's D gene call, TRBD1, was not cross checked with the DNA. TRBV21-1 constitutes a pseudogene. This CDR3 is 17 amino acids long.